This is a list of T cell receptor beta chains from one sample in a study of T cell responses to AZD1222 COVID-19 vaccine. Using immunoSEQ multiplex PCR, the repertoire was profiled, and TCRdb retains in-frame clones only, with some absent. In the table there are about 100,000 clones, over 75% of which are singletons. The specimen was peripheral blood, collected on day 0 of MenACWY control vaccination. The receptors come from an adult in good health. Each CDR3 is given with its conserved first and last residue. D genes are given only for firm matches. Clone size appears in some rows only: once, few, many, or a class for an expanded clone.

CDR3 DNA: TGTGCCAGCAGCTTGACCAGCGGACCCTACGAGCAGTACTTC
CDR3 protein: CASSLTSGPYEQYF
J gene: TRBJ2-7
D gene: .
V gene: TRBV5-5
clone size: .

CDR3 DNA: TGTGCCACCCACAAAGGCGGTGGGGACAGGGAGACTTCACCCCTCCACTTT
CDR3 protein: CATHKGGGDRETSPLHF
J gene: TRBJ1-6
D gene: TRBD1
V gene: TRBV28
clone size: .

CDR3 DNA: TGCAGCGTTGAAGTTTACAGGGGGATAAGGCAAGAGACCCAGTACTTC
CDR3 protein: CSVEVYRGIRQETQYF
J gene: TRBJ2-5
D gene: TRBD1
V gene: TRBV29-1
clone size: .

CDR3 DNA: TGCAGCGTACAAAGGGGTGGCTATGGCTACACCTTC
CDR3 protein: CSVQRGGYGYTF
J gene: TRBJ1-2
D gene: .
V gene: TRBV29-1
clone size: .

CDR3 DNA: TGTGCCAGCAGCTTCCGGGACAGTAGTTCACCCCTCCACTTT
CDR3 protein: CASSFRDSSSPLHF
J gene: TRBJ1-6
D gene: TRBD1
V gene: TRBV7-2
clone size: .

CDR3 DNA: TGTGCCAGCAGTGGCACAATCCCCTATGAAGCTTTCTTT
CDR3 protein: CASSGTIPYEAFF
J gene: TRBJ1-1
D gene: .
V gene: TRBV28
clone size: .

CDR3 DNA: TGCGCCAGCTCCGTGGTGGACAGCCTTTCCACAGATACGCAGTATTTT
CDR3 protein: CASSVVDSLSTDTQYF
J gene: TRBJ2-3
D gene: .
V gene: TRBV5-1
clone size: .

CDR3 DNA: TGTGCCAGCAGTCGAAGAGACAGCTTACTCTCCTACGAGCAGTACTTC
CDR3 protein: CASSRRDSLLSYEQYF
J gene: TRBJ2-7
D gene: .
V gene: TRBV6-6
clone size: few

CDR3 DNA: TGCGCCAGCAGCCTCTGGACAGGGGGAGAGACCCAGTACTTC
CDR3 protein: CASSLWTGGETQYF
J gene: TRBJ2-5
D gene: TRBD1
V gene: TRBV5-1
clone size: .

CDR3 DNA: TGTGCCAGCATCGGCGGGAGTCCCAACGAGCAGTACTTC
CDR3 protein: CASIGGSPNEQYF
J gene: TRBJ2-7
D gene: TRBD2
V gene: TRBV28
clone size: .

CDR3 DNA: TGCGCCAGCAGCCAAGGACAGGGGGTTCAGCCCCAGCATTTT
CDR3 protein: CASSQGQGVQPQHF
J gene: TRBJ1-5
D gene: TRBD1
V gene: TRBV4-3
clone size: .

CDR3 DNA: TGCAGCGTTGTGGCCAGGGGCTACGAGCAGTACTTC
CDR3 protein: CSVVARGYEQYF
J gene: TRBJ2-7
D gene: .
V gene: TRBV29-1
clone size: .

CDR3 DNA: TGTGCCAGCAGCCGTAACAGCGGTGCAAACACCATATATTTT
CDR3 protein: CASSRNSGANTIYF
J gene: TRBJ1-3
D gene: .
V gene: TRBV3-1/TRBV3-2
clone size: .

CDR3 DNA: TGTGCCAGTAGTAGCGGGACTATGGCCTACGAGCAGTACTTC
CDR3 protein: CASSSGTMAYEQYF
J gene: TRBJ2-7
D gene: TRBD2
V gene: TRBV19
clone size: .

CDR3 DNA: TGTGCCAGCGGAATTGGGAACACCGGGGAGCTGTTTTTT
CDR3 protein: CASGIGNTGELFF
J gene: TRBJ2-2
D gene: .
V gene: TRBV12-3/TRBV12-4
clone size: .

CDR3 DNA: TGTGCCAGCAGCCCCTCCCCGACAGGGACCTACGAGCAGTACTTC
CDR3 protein: CASSPSPTGTYEQYF
J gene: TRBJ2-7
D gene: TRBD1
V gene: TRBV7-2
clone size: .

CDR3 DNA: TGTGCCAGCAGCCCGGACGGAAGTAACTATGGCTACACCTTC
CDR3 protein: CASSPDGSNYGYTF
J gene: TRBJ1-2
D gene: .
V gene: TRBV5-5
clone size: few

CDR3 DNA: TGTGCCAGCAGACTAGCGGGAGGGCCAATGCAGTATTTT
CDR3 protein: CASRLAGGPMQYF
J gene: TRBJ2-3
D gene: TRBD2
V gene: TRBV6-5
clone size: .

CDR3 DNA: TGTGCCAGCTATGGAGGACAGGGGCTAGAGACCCAGTACTTC
CDR3 protein: CASYGGQGLETQYF
J gene: TRBJ2-5
D gene: TRBD1
V gene: TRBV2
clone size: .

CDR3 DNA: TGTGCCAGCAGTTTATTTTCTAACACCGGGGAGCTGTTTTTT
CDR3 protein: CASSLFSNTGELFF
J gene: TRBJ2-2
D gene: .
V gene: TRBV28
clone size: .

CDR3 DNA: TGTGCCAGCAGCTTCGGGGAACAGTCCCCCTGGGGGGGCTACACCTTC
CDR3 protein: CASSFGEQSPWGGYTF
J gene: TRBJ1-2
D gene: .
V gene: TRBV11-2
clone size: .

CDR3 DNA: TGTGCCAGTAGTATACGGGGAGAGAGAGGCTACACCTTC
CDR3 protein: CASSIRGERGYTF
J gene: TRBJ1-2
D gene: .
V gene: TRBV19
clone size: few

CDR3 DNA: TGTGCCAGCAGCTTAGCAGGGGGCGGCTACACCTTC
CDR3 protein: CASSLAGGGYTF
J gene: TRBJ1-2
D gene: TRBD1
V gene: TRBV7-9
clone size: .

CDR3 DNA: TGTGCCAGCAGCTCCGGCGGACAGGGGGCCTACGAGCAGTACTTC
CDR3 protein: CASSSGGQGAYEQYF
J gene: TRBJ2-7
D gene: TRBD1
V gene: TRBV7-9
clone size: .

CDR3 DNA: TGTGCCAGCAGCCAAGCAAATCAGCCCCAGCATTTT
CDR3 protein: CASSQANQPQHF
J gene: TRBJ1-5
D gene: .
V gene: TRBV3-1/TRBV3-2
clone size: .

CDR3 DNA: TGCAGCGTTGAGGAGGCCCCGGGAACTGAAGCTTTCTTT
CDR3 protein: CSVEEAPGTEAFF
J gene: TRBJ1-1
D gene: .
V gene: TRBV29-1
clone size: .

CDR3 DNA: TGCGCCAGCAGCCAAGTTGCCACTTCGGGAGATACGCAGTATTTT
CDR3 protein: CASSQVATSGDTQYF
J gene: TRBJ2-3
D gene: .
V gene: TRBV4-1
clone size: once

CDR3 DNA: TGCGCCAGCAGCCAAGATCTTGATCGCGCCGGCTACACCTTC
CDR3 protein: CASSQDLDRAGYTF
J gene: TRBJ1-2
D gene: .
V gene: TRBV4-1
clone size: .

CDR3 DNA: TGTGCCAGCAGCTTAGAAATCGGCACGTACTATGGCTACACCTTC
CDR3 protein: CASSLEIGTYYGYTF
J gene: TRBJ1-2
D gene: .
V gene: TRBV7-2
clone size: .

CDR3 DNA: TGCGCCAGCAGCCCTAGCGGGAACTCCTACAATGAGCAGTTCTTC
CDR3 protein: CASSPSGNSYNEQFF
J gene: TRBJ2-1
D gene: TRBD2
V gene: TRBV5-1
clone size: .

CDR3 DNA: TGTGCCAGCAGCTGGGCTTTCGGGGATACTGAAGCTTTCTTT
CDR3 protein: CASSWAFGDTEAFF
J gene: TRBJ1-1
D gene: .
V gene: TRBV5-4
clone size: .

CDR3 DNA: TGTGCCAGCAGCCCCGGACAGGGGAACTATGGCTACACCTTC
CDR3 protein: CASSPGQGNYGYTF
J gene: TRBJ1-2
D gene: TRBD1
V gene: TRBV7-9
clone size: few

CDR3 DNA: TGTGCCAGCAGCTTCCGGGGACAGGGGGCTAATGAGCAGTTCTTC
CDR3 protein: CASSFRGQGANEQFF
J gene: TRBJ2-1
D gene: TRBD1
V gene: TRBV11-3
clone size: .

CDR3 DNA: TGTGCCACCAGTGACCCCGGGGTCTATGGCTACACCTTC
CDR3 protein: CATSDPGVYGYTF
J gene: TRBJ1-2
D gene: .
V gene: TRBV24-1
clone size: .

CDR3 DNA: TGCGCCAGCAGCTTGTCAGGCGGGTCTGGAAACACCATATATTTT
CDR3 protein: CASSLSGGSGNTIYF
J gene: TRBJ1-3
D gene: .
V gene: TRBV5-1
clone size: .

CDR3 DNA: TGTGCCATCAGTGAGACTAGCGGGACCTACACCGGGGAGCTGTTTTTT
CDR3 protein: CAISETSGTYTGELFF
J gene: TRBJ2-2
D gene: TRBD2
V gene: TRBV10-3
clone size: once

CDR3 DNA: TGCAGCGCCAGGACCGCCACGAACACCGGGGAGCTGTTTTTT
CDR3 protein: CSARTATNTGELFF
J gene: TRBJ2-2
D gene: .
V gene: TRBV29-1
clone size: .

CDR3 DNA: TGTGCCAGCAGTTCCCCACAGGGACGATACAATGAGCAGTTCTTC
CDR3 protein: CASSSPQGRYNEQFF
J gene: TRBJ2-1
D gene: .
V gene: TRBV7-6
clone size: .

CDR3 DNA: TGCGCCAGCAGCTTGGCCGGAGGGACACTCCAAGAGACCCAGTACTTC
CDR3 protein: CASSLAGGTLQETQYF
J gene: TRBJ2-5
D gene: .
V gene: TRBV5-1
clone size: .

CDR3 DNA: TGTGCCAGCAGCTTGGACAGCTCACGCACAGATACGCAGTATTTT
CDR3 protein: CASSLDSSRTDTQYF
J gene: TRBJ2-3
D gene: .
V gene: TRBV5-4
clone size: .